Following are 30 T cell receptor beta chains from one sample sequenced in a study of cytomegalovirus exposure and HLA in healthy donors. The PCR had 60 Vbeta and 13 Jbeta primers. Sequencing was performed with immunoSEQ multiplex PCR; in TCRdb, only in-frame clones are kept and a portion is missing. The sample includes some 150,000 clones, 60% to 80% of them seen just once. Sequencing was done on a sample of PBMCs. The receptors were sampled from a woman aged 45 to 65 in good health and CMV-seronegative.

This CDR3 reads CASSLRDSQETQYF. In nucleotides, the CDR3 is TGTGCCAGCAGTCTCCGGGACAGCCAAGAGACCCAGTACTTC. V is TRBV13 and J is TRBJ2-5; TRBD1 matches 7 bases. J lost 1 base, V lost 6 bases, and 5 bases had no gene match. Germline CDR1 reads PRHDT; CDR2 reads FYEKMQ (reference sequence). This CDR3 is built from 14 residues. Looking up the rest from reference TRBV13 and TRBJ2-5 gives the full variable domain: AAGVIQSPRHLIKEKRETATLKCYPIPRHDTVYWYQQGPGQDPQFLISFYEKMQSDKGSIPDRFSAQQFSDYHSELNMSSLELGDSALYFCASSLRDSQETQYFGPGTRLLVL.

In nucleotides, the CDR3 is TGTGCCAGCAGTTTGTATACCGGGGAGCTGTTTTTT. Residues: CASSLYTGELFF. This chain joins TRBV27 and TRBJ2-2, with unresolved D. The CDR3 contains 12 residues. CDR1 is MNHEY and CDR2 is SMNVEV in the germline V gene (reference sequence). V gave up 3 bases and J gave up 5 bases, with 4 bases separating them.

The chain employs TRBV15 and TRBJ1-5; 7 nucleotides line up with TRBD1. The germline V gene encodes CDR1 LNHNV and CDR2 YYDKDF (reference sequence). V shed 0 bases and J 7 bases; nucleotides not matched to a gene: 3. This CDR3 has 14 amino acids. The CDR3 nucleotides are TGTGCCACCAGCAGAGAAGGCAGGGGGCAGCCCCAGCATTTT. This gives the protein CATSREGRGQPQHF.

The chain uses TRBV11-3 and TRBJ2-3; D is unclear. The CDR3 contains 14 residues. The germline CDR1 and CDR2 sequences are SGHNT and YENEEA. V was cut by 5 bases and J by 1 base, with 10 bases left in between. The CDR3 loop is CASSLGRGTDTQYF. The CDR3 DNA reads TGTGCCAGCAGCCTGGGCAGAGGCACAGATACGCAGTATTTT.

The V call is TRBV11-3, the J call TRBJ2-1; perhaps TRBD2 as D (5 bases). The V gene lost 2 bases and the J gene lost 5 bases, with 13 bases spanning the gap. The V gene's germline CDR1 is SGHNT and CDR2 YENEEA. This CDR3 has 15 amino acids. CDR3 nucleotide sequence: TGTGCCAGCAGCTTAAGACGGGGTACGGACAATGAGCAGTTCTTC. It is translated as CASSLRRGTDNEQFF.

The chain recombines TRBV5-4 with TRBJ2-7; a possible D gene is TRBD1 (5 bases). Germline values: CDR1 SGHNT, CDR2 YYREEE (reference sequence). CDR3 length equals 16 residues. Trimming cost V 4 bases and J 6 bases, with 23 bases left between them. The CDR3 protein is CASSSPGQRFITEQYF. The CDR3, as DNA: TGTGCCAGCAGCAGCCCTGGACAACGATTTATAACCGAGCAGTACTTC.

This chain links TRBV6-5 with TRBJ1-2; TRBD1 matches at 9 bases. The CDR3 consists of 14 residues. The V gene end was trimmed by 6 bases and the J gene end by 7 bases; junction bases not matched to a gene: 9. Germline V gene data show CDR1 as MNHEY and CDR2 as SVGAGI. CDR3 DNA: TGTGCCAGCAGCAACGGACAGGGGAGGTTTGGCTACACCTTC. This translates into CASSNGQGRFGYTF.

This clone showed up just a few times. This chain links TRBV4-2 with TRBJ2-5; 7 bases align to TRBD2. CDR3 length: 15 amino acids. The germline V gene encodes CDR1 LGHNA and CDR2 YNFKEQ. V lost 2 bases to trimming and J lost 1 base; unmatched junction nucleotides: 4. The CDR3 nucleotides read TGTGCCAGCAGCCAAAAGGGCGGGGGCCAAGAGACCCAGTACTTC. As protein: CASSQKGGGQETQYF.

This chain joins TRBV11-2 and TRBJ2-5, with 9 bases matching TRBD2. CDR1 is SGHAT, CDR2 FQNNGV, per germline. The CDR3 sequence is 16 residues long. Trimming took 3 bases from V and 0 from J; bases not matched to a gene: 5. The chain's CDR3 is CASSLGASGDQETQYF. The DNA of the CDR3 is TGTGCCAGCAGCTTGGGGGCTAGCGGGGACCAAGAGACCCAGTACTTC.

The rearrangement links TRBV6-6 to TRBJ1-2, with D uncertain. This CDR3 region has 13 residues. The V gene's germline CDR1 is MNHNY and CDR2 SVGAGI (reference sequence). V dropped 0 bases and J dropped 8 bases, with 10 bases sitting between them. The CDR3 reads CASSYSSGGGYTF. The CDR3 region has the DNA TGTGCCAGCAGTTACTCGTCAGGAGGAGGCTACACCTTC.

On this clone itself: The junction departs from the called germline gene at one end, perhaps through a read error. The rearrangement links TRBV6-5 to TRBJ1-6, with D unresolved. This CDR3 is built from 15 residues. Germline V gives CDR1 MNHEY, CDR2 SVGAGI. The CDR3 nucleotides read TGTGCCAGCAGTCCGAGAGGGTCCATGGTGTCACCCCCCCACTTT. Its protein product is CASSPRGSMVSPPHF.

The chain couples TRBV7-2 to TRBJ1-6; 11 bases are a match to TRBD1. J gave up 0 bases and V 2 bases, and 3 bases lay outside the gene matches. CDR1 and CDR2 (germline): SGHTA, FQGNSA. CDR3 length: 18 residues. This CDR3 reads CASSLTDRGHSYNSPLHF. CDR3 sequence (DNA): TGTGCCAGCAGCTTAACGGACAGGGGGCACTCCTATAATTCACCCCTCCACTTT. The entire variable domain, with the rest obtained from reference TRBV7-2 and TRBJ1-6, is as follows: GAGVSQSPSNKVTEKGKDVELRCDPISGHTALYWYRQSLGQGLEFLIYFQGNSAPDKSGLPSDRFSAERTGGSVSTLTIQRTQQEDSAVYLCASSLTDRGHSYNSPLHFGNGTRLTVT.

The V and J genes are TRBV2 and TRBJ1-6; no clear D. Trimming took off 6 bases at V and 6 bases at J, with 12 bases between the two ends. The CDR3 extends over 14 amino acids. Germline assignment: CDR1 SNHLY and CDR2 FYNNEI. CDR3 sequence (DNA): TGTGCCAGCAGAAGAACATCCCCTAATTCACCCCTCCACTTT. Translated, it gives CASRRTSPNSPLHF.

The rearrangement joins TRBV7-8 to TRBJ1-1, with D perhaps TRBD1 (6 bases). V was clipped by 8 bases and J by 1 base, with 17 bases between them. This CDR3 is 15 amino acids long. In germline, CDR1 is SGHVS, CDR2 FQNEAQ. The CDR3 sequence is CASQFGGVRNTEAFF. For the CDR3, the DNA is TGTGCCAGCCAGTTTGGGGGCGTTAGGAACACTGAAGCTTTCTTT.

The rearrangement uses TRBV29-1 and TRBJ2-5; 10 bases agree with TRBD1. TRBJ2-7 explains the end of the DNA better; the J call may be wrong. The CDR3 spans 13 residues. The V gene's germline CDR1 is SQVTM and CDR2 ANQGSEA. CDR3 coding DNA: TGCAGCGTAATTCGGGACAGGGGTTACGAGCAGTACTTC. This encodes CSVIRDRGYEQYF.

The genes are TRBV7-9 and TRBJ2-7, with 10 positions matching TRBD1. Germline V gene data show CDR1 as SEHNR and CDR2 as FQNEAQ (reference sequence). V was clipped by 8 bases and J by 3 bases; unmatched bases: 10. The CDR3 covers 15 residues. The CDR3 spells CASGETGQGRYEQYF. The DNA for the CDR3 is TGTGCCAGCGGCGAAACGGGACAGGGGCGCTACGAGCAGTACTTC.

This sequence joins TRBV4-3 and TRBJ2-1; 8 bases map to TRBD1. CDR3 length: 15 amino acids. J lost 6 bases, V lost 1 base, and 5 bases had no gene match. The germline V gene encodes CDR1 LGHNA and CDR2 YSLEER. The CDR3 sequence is CASSQGRTGSNEQFF. DNA for the CDR3: TGCGCCAGCAGCCAAGGGAGGACAGGGAGCAATGAGCAGTTCTTC.

The chain joins TRBV10-3 to TRBJ2-1; D may be TRBD1 (5 bases). Trimming removed 3 bases from V and 4 bases from J, with 10 bases in between. The CDR3 covers 14 residues. Germline lookup yields CDR1 ENHRY and CDR2 SYGVKD. The CDR3 nucleotides are TGTGCCATCAGTGAAGGGGTCCTTTACAATGAGCAGTTCTTC. Its protein product is CAISEGVLYNEQFF.

This chain connects TRBV7-8 to TRBJ2-7, with 7 bases identical to TRBD2. Losses at the gene ends were 5 bases for V and 5 bases for J; bases not matched to a gene: 6. The CDR3 consists of 13 residues. Germline V gene lookup returns CDR1 SGHVS and CDR2 FQNEAQ. For the CDR3, the DNA is TGTGCCAGCAGCCCCTGGGGGGGGAACGAGCAGTACTTC. Translated: CASSPWGGNEQYF. The variable domain in full, with the rest retrieved from reference TRBV7-8 and TRBJ2-7, is GAGVSQSPRYKVAKRGQDVALRCDPISGHVSLFWYQQALGQGPEFLTYFQNEAQLDKSGLPSDRFFAERPEGSVSTLKIQRTQQEDSAVYLCASSPWGGNEQYFGPGTRLTVT.

This chain connects TRBV13 to TRBJ2-1; 9 positions match TRBD2. V shed 1 base, J shed 1 base, and the junction held 2 bases outside the gene matches. Looked up from germline, CDR1 is PRHDT and CDR2 is FYEKMQ (reference sequence). The length of the CDR3 is 16 residues. CDR3 sequence reads: CASSLEAGGSYNEQFF. In DNA, the CDR3 is TGTGCCAGCAGCTTAGAAGCGGGGGGTTCCTACAATGAGCAGTTCTTC.

The V gene is TRBV11-2, the J gene TRBJ2-6, with a weak D call TRBD2 (5 bases). The germline gives CDR1 SGHAT, CDR2 FQNNGV. Trimming shortened V by 0 bases and J by 4 bases, and 7 bases separated the two germline ends. This CDR3 spans 15 amino acids. CDR3 in amino acids: CASSLDPGGANVLTF. CDR3 DNA: TGTGCCAGCAGCTTAGATCCGGGGGGGGCCAACGTCCTGACTTTC.

In this sample, this clone turned up once. The V call is TRBV5-6, the J call TRBJ2-5; 12 positions match TRBD2. Germline assignment: CDR1 SGHDT and CDR2 YYEEEE. The CDR3 totals 14 residues. V was pared by 3 bases and J by 5 bases, with 2 bases of the junction left unmatched. The CDR3 sequence is CASSWTSGVETQYF. CDR3 DNA sequence: TGTGCCAGCAGCTGGACTAGCGGGGTGGAGACCCAGTACTTC.

The chain recombines TRBV5-6 with TRBJ2-5; 7 bases are a match to TRBD2. Germline CDR1 SGHDT, CDR2 YYEEEE. The CDR3 is made up of 14 amino acids. J was trimmed by 0 bases and V by 6 bases; bases with no gene match: 5. The CDR3 DNA follows: TGTGCCAGCATGGGGGGGACCTACCAAGAGACCCAGTACTTC. Translating gives CASMGGTYQETQYF.

In DNA, the CDR3 is TGTGCCAGCAGTCCTGTTGCAACTAATGAAAAACTGTTTTTT. Encoded protein: CASSPVATNEKLFF. V is TRBV6-6 and J is TRBJ1-4; D not certain. The CDR3 runs 14 residues. CDR1 MNHNY and CDR2 SVGAGI come from the germline V gene (reference sequence). Trimming cost V 5 bases and J 0 bases, with 7 bases left between them.

The genes are TRBV7-9 and TRBJ1-2; no clear D. The CDR3 spans 15 residues. V was clipped by 3 bases and J by 7 bases, with 18 bases between them. Germline CDR1 and CDR2: SEHNR and FQNEAQ (reference sequence). The CDR3 DNA reads TGTGCCAGCAGCTTTGTGCCGCCCAGTTCGTCTGGCTACACCTTC. It yields the protein CASSFVPPSSSGYTF.

V gene TRBV19 combines with J gene TRBJ1-3, with a possible D match to TRBD1 (6 bases). The germline CDR1 and CDR2 sequences are LNHDA and SQIVND (reference sequence). Trimming cost V 5 bases and J 0 bases, with 14 bases left between them. This CDR3 comprises 16 residues. Here the CDR3 reads CASSETGTPSGNTIYF. The CDR3 DNA is TGTGCCAGTAGTGAAACCGGGACACCCTCTGGAAACACCATATATTTT. Full variable domain (outside the CDR3, taken from reference TRBV19 and TRBJ1-3): DGGITQSPKYLFRKEGQNVTLSCEQNLNHDAMYWYRQDPGQGLRLIYYSQIVNDFQKGDIAEGYSVSREKKESFPLTVTSAQKNPTAFYLCASSETGTPSGNTIYFGEGSWLTVV.

The V call is TRBV2, the J call TRBJ1-6, with D uncertain. This CDR3 has 14 amino acids. Germline V gene sequence: CDR1 SNHLY, CDR2 FYNNEI. The V end was cut by 7 bases, the J end by 6 bases, with 13 bases between. The CDR3 sequence: CASNWGGSNSPLHF. The CDR3 nucleotides are TGTGCCAGCAACTGGGGAGGGTCTAATTCACCCCTCCACTTT.

The J gene is TRBJ1-3, the V gene TRBV7-2; D gene unclear. From germline, CDR1 is SGHTA and CDR2 FQGNSA. CDR3 length: 15 amino acids. V lost 2 bases and J 0 bases, leaving 8 bases between the germline ends. Here the CDR3 reads CASSLSSGSGNTIYF. The CDR3 DNA reads as TGTGCCAGCAGCTTATCGTCAGGCTCTGGAAACACCATATATTTT.

This clone was detected once. This rearrangement joins TRBV11-3 to TRBJ1-6; the match to TRBD1 covers 7 bases. There are 13 residues in the CDR3. V trimming: 4 bases; J trimming: 6 bases; junction bases outside the gene matches: 0. The germline gives CDR1 SGHNT, CDR2 YENEEA. The CDR3 DNA is TGTGCCAGCAGCTGGGACAGTAATTCACCCCTCCACTTT. Translating it yields CASSWDSNSPLHF.

The chain links TRBV2 to TRBJ1-4, with D maybe TRBD1 (5 bases). The CDR3 has 15 residues. Germline values: CDR1 SNHLY, CDR2 FYNNEI. V gave up 3 bases and J gave up 5 bases, with 13 bases separating them. CDR3 sequence (DNA): TGTGCCAGCAGTGATCCGCAGGGAGGGAATGAAAAACTGTTTTTT. Protein product: CASSDPQGGNEKLFF.